This entry describes one TCR beta chain. One end of the junction varies from germline; a read error may be responsible. These data belong to a study of tumor and adjacent non-tumor tissue in lung cancer. Looking at the study overall: Stage I to III disease affected 9 to 10 men and 5 women aged roughly 31 to 85.

Three rounds of nested PCR, following a modified ARM-PCR protocol, produced the TCRbeta library. In TCRdb, the multiplex PCR reads were re-called with MiXCR into one record per CDR3 protein. The sample includes fewer than 85,000 distinct CDR3 sequences, over 70% of them seen just once. The template was RNA from unsorted bulk tissue. This TCR derives from a woman in her forties or fifties with non-small cell lung cancer. What was sequenced was lung tumor tissue.

This CDR3 is CASSQRETGHETQYF. CDR3 nucleotides: TGTGCCAGCAGCCAAAGGGAGACAGGGCACGAGACCCAGTATTTC. The rearrangement uses TRBV4-2 and TRBJ2-5; TRBD1 matches 7 bases. This CDR3 region has 15 residues. Germline V CDR1 and CDR2: LGHNA, YNFKEQ.